A selection of T cell receptor beta chains follows, all from one sample in a study of shared clonotypes between healthy human individuals. Profiled with immunoSEQ multiplex PCR; TCRdb holds only in-frame clones, not every one. The sample consists of about 770,000 clones, 72% of them appearing once. The sequenced sample was memory CD4+ T cells sorted from blood. These receptors were collected from a woman aged 30 to 39 in good health. Both conserved end residues are trimmed from each CDR3. Part of the rows lack a size; the others show once, few, many or a class for expanded clones.

V	size	J	CDR3
TRBV5-5	once	TRBJ1-1	ASSSYSSTEAF
TRBV19	-	TRBJ2-1	ATSWADFSYNEQF
TRBV19	-	TRBJ2-3	ASRIGRISTDTQY
TRBV19	-	TRBJ2-5	ASSIAGVPETQY
TRBV30	-	TRBJ1-6	AWSVQYSPLH
TRBV5-5	once	TRBJ2-6	ASSLGRSNVLT
TRBV4-3	-	TRBJ2-7	ASSQADEQY
TRBV5-4	-	TRBJ1-5	ASSLGQFGTQH
TRBV4-1	-	TRBJ1-5	ASSQGAGRNQPQH
TRBV9	-	TRBJ2-5	ASSVAGGQETQY
TRBV7-7	-	TRBJ2-5	ASSLVRSSPETQY
TRBV2	-	TRBJ2-1	ASTRSSGRGNEQF
TRBV19	-	TRBJ1-5	ASNPGQGARRPQH
TRBV9	-	TRBJ2-1	ARKEGFDEQF
TRBV29-1	-	TRBJ2-7	SVEDLGTGVHEQY
TRBV27	-	TRBJ1-1	ASSSRRTGYNTEAF
TRBV18	-	TRBJ1-4	ASSPPGQYNEKLF
TRBV7-9	-	TRBJ1-1	ASMHAGGTEAF
TRBV16	-	TRBJ2-5	ASSKTMGQETQY
TRBV11-3	-	TRBJ2-3	ASSLVPPGTGGTGTDTQY
TRBV5-6	-	TRBJ2-2	ASSRWGGNTGELF
TRBV7-2	-	TRBJ1-5	ASSLKGYEPQH
TRBV9	-	TRBJ2-3	ASSRGSRDSTDTQY
TRBV28	-	TRBJ2-2	ASSWPGTGIGRTQNTGELF
TRBV28	-	TRBJ1-5	ASRDRGRSNQPQH
TRBV2	-	TRBJ2-1	ASTGGRVDEQF
TRBV18	-	TRBJ1-4	ASSRGANNEKLF
TRBV6-5	-	TRBJ2-1	ASSLDHSREQF
TRBV4-1	-	TRBJ1-3	ASRTLEGPGSGNTIY
TRBV5-6	-	TRBJ2-5	ASSLVGSGETQY
TRBV11-3	-	TRBJ1-2	ASSLTQGANGYT
TRBV30	-	TRBJ1-5	AWDRGLSNQPQH
TRBV25-1	-	TRBJ2-3	ASSVGTDTQY
TRBV7-3	-	TRBJ2-2	ATQPAASDTGELF
TRBV19	-	TRBJ2-1	ASSIDGDHNEQF
TRBV28	-	TRBJ2-4	ASSFSVAGGKNIQY
TRBV5-1	-	TRBJ2-5	ASSWGDSIKETQY
TRBV7-2	-	TRBJ2-3	ASSLFGDTQY
TRBV6-5	-	TRBJ1-2	ASSTPSRNYGYT
TRBV15	-	TRBJ2-4	ATSRGANDRGKNIQY
TRBV5-1	-	TRBJ2-5	ASKKLAGEDETQY
TRBV10-3	-	TRBJ2-7	ATRAGQGPEQY
TRBV4-1	-	TRBJ2-5	ASSHGEPGQRETQY
TRBV6-6	few	TRBJ1-1	ASYPVAQGAGTEAF
TRBV28	-	TRBJ2-3	ASSKLGILTDTQY
TRBV28	-	TRBJ1-1	ASSIGRTYFDTEAF
TRBV27	-	TRBJ1-3	ASSPSGGNTIY
TRBV28	-	TRBJ2-1	ASSSGGNEQF
TRBV4-2	-	TRBJ2-2	ASSQGDRGELF
TRBV7-7	-	TRBJ2-2	ASSLALGGGELF
TRBV5-1	-	TRBJ1-1	ASSWVTGSEAF
TRBV2	-	TRBJ2-5	ASSEARSGAQY
TRBV29-1	-	TRBJ1-2	SLRTGGSVGYGYT
TRBV11-3	-	TRBJ2-3	ASSPAGGLTDTQY
TRBV6-1	-	TRBJ2-7	ASSEARSGVGEQY